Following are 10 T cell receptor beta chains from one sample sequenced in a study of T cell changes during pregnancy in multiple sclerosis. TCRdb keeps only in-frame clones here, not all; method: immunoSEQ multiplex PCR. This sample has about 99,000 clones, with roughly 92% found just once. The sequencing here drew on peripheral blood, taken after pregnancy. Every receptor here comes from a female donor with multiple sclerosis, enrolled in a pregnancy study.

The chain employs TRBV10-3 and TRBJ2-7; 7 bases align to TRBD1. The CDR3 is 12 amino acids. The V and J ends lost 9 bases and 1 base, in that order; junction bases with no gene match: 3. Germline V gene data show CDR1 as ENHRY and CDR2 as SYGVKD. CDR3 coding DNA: TGTGCCATTGGACAGGCATCCTACGAGCAGTACTTC. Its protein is CAIGQASYEQYF.

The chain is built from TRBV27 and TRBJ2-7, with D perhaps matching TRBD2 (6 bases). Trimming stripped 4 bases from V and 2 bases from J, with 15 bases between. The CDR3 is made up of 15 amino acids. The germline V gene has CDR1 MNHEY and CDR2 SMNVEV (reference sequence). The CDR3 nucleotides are TGTGCCAGCAGTTCCCTAGGAGGGAAAACCTACGAGCAGTACTTC. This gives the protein CASSSLGGKTYEQYF.

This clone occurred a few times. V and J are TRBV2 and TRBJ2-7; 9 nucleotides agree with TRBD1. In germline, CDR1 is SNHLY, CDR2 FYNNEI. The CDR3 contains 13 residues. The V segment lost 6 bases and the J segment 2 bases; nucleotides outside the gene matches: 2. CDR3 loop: CASRDRGAYEQYF. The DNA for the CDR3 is TGTGCCAGCAGGGACAGGGGCGCCTACGAGCAGTACTTC.

Here the CDR3 reads CASTGTRNTGELFF. In DNA form, the CDR3 reads TGTGCCAGTACAGGGACTAGGAACACCGGGGAGCTGTTTTTT. The chain uses TRBV19 and TRBJ2-2; 8 bases are shared with TRBD2. The trim removed 7 bases at V and 1 base at J, leaving 2 bases unmatched. The CDR3 is made up of 14 amino acids. Germline V CDR1 and CDR2: LNHDA, SQIVND (reference sequence).

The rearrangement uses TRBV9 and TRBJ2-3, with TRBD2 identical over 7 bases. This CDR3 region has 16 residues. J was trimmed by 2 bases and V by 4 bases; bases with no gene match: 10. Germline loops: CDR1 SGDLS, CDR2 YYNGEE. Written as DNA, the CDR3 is TGTGCCAGCAGCCCACGGGGACTACATACCACAGATACGCAGTATTTT. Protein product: CASSPRGLHTTDTQYF.

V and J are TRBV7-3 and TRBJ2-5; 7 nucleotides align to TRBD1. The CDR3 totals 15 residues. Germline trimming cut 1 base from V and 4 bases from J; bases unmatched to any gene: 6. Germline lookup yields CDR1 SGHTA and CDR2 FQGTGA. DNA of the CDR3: TGTGCCAGCAGCTTAAGGCAGGGGGACGGAGAGACCCAGTACTTC. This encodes CASSLRQGDGETQYF.

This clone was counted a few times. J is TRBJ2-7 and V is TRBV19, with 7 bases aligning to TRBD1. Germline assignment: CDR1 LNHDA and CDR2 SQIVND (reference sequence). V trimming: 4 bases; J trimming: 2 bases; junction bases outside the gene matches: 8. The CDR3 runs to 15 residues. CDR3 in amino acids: CASSRQGHGPYEQYF. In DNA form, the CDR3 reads TGTGCCAGTAGTAGACAGGGCCATGGCCCCTACGAGCAGTACTTC.

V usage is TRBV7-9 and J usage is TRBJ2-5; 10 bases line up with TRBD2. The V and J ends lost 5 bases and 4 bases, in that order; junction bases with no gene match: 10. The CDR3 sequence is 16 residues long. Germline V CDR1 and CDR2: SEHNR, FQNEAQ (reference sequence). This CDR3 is CASSGGSGGASETQYF. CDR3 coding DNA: TGTGCCAGCAGCGGGGGGAGCGGGGGGGCTTCAGAGACCCAGTACTTC.

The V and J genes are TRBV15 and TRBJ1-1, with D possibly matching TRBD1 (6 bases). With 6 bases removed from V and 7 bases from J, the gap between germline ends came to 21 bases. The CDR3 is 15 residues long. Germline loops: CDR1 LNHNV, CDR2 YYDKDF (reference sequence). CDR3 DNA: TGTGCCACCAGTAGGGGATTCCGAGCACAGGGTGAAGCTTTCTTT. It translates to CATSRGFRAQGEAFF.

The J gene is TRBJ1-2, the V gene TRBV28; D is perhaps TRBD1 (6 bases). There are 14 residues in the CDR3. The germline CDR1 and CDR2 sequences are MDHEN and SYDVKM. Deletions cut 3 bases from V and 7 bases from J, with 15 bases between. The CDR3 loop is CASSLGAFWGGYTF. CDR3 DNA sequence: TGTGCCAGCAGTTTGGGGGCTTTCTGGGGTGGCTACACCTTC.